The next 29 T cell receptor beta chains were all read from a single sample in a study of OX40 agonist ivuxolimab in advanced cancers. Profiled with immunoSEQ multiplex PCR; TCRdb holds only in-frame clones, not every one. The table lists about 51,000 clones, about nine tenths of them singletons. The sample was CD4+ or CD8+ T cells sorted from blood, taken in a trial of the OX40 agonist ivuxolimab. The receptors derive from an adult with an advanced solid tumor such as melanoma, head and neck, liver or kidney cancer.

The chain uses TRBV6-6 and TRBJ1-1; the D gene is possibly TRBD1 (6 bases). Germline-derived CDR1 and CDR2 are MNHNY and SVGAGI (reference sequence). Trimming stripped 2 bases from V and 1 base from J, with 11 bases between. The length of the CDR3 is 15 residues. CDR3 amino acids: CASSYTGQKNTEAFF. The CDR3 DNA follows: TGTGCCAGCAGTTACACCGGACAGAAGAACACTGAAGCTTTCTTT.

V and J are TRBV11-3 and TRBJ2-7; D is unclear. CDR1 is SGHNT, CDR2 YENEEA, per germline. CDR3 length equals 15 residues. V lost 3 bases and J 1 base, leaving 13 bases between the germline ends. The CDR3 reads CASSLWQVSSYEQYF. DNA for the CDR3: TGTGCCAGCAGCTTGTGGCAGGTAAGTTCCTACGAGCAGTACTTC.

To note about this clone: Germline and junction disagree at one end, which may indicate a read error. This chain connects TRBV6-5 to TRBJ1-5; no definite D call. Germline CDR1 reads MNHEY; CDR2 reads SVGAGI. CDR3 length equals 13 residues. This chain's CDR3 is CAGSYTRDQPQHF. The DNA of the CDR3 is TGTGCCGGCAGTTACACGAGGGATCAGCCCCAGCATTTT.

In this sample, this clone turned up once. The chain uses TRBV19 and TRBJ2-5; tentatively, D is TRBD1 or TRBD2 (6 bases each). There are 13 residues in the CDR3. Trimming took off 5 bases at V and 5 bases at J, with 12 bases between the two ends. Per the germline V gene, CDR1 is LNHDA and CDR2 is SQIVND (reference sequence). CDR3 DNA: TGTGCCAGTAGTCTGCGGAGGGGGGAGACCCAGTACTTC. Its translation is CASSLRRGETQYF. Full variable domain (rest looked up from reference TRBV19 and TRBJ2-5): DGGITQSPKYLFRKEGQNVTLSCEQNLNHDAMYWYRQDPGQGLRLIYYSQIVNDFQKGDIAEGYSVSREKKESFPLTVTSAQKNPTAFYLCASSLRRGETQYFGPGTRLLVL.

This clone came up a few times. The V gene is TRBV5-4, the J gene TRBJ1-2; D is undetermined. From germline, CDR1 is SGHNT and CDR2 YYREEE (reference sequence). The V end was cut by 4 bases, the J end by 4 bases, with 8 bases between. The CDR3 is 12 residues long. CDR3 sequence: CASSNDGYGYTF. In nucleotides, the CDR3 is TGTGCCAGCAGCAATGACGGCTATGGCTACACCTTC.

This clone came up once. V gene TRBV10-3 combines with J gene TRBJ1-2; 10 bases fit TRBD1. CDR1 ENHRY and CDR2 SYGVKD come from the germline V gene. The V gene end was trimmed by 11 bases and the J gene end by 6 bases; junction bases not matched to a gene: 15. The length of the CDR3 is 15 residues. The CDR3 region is CAAAPPGQGSDGYTF. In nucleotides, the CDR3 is TGTGCCGCGGCGCCTCCGGGACAGGGGTCAGATGGCTACACCTTC.

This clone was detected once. CDR3 DNA: TGTGCCAGCAGTTACTGGGGAGGGGATGGCTACACCTTC. It translates to CASSYWGGDGYTF. The chain employs TRBV6-6 and TRBJ1-2, with a weak D call TRBD1 (5 bases). The CDR3 runs to 13 residues. V lost 1 base to trimming and J lost 6 bases, with 9 bases between them. Germline V gene sequence: CDR1 MNHNY, CDR2 SVGAGI (reference sequence).

The CDR3 sequence is CASSTAQNYGYTF. The CDR3 nucleotides read TGTGCCAGTAGTACCGCCCAAAACTATGGCTACACCTTC. The chain employs TRBV19 and TRBJ1-2, with unresolved D. V was cut by 4 bases and J by 2 bases, with 8 bases left in between. The CDR3 contains 13 residues. The germline V gene has CDR1 LNHDA and CDR2 SQIVND (reference sequence).

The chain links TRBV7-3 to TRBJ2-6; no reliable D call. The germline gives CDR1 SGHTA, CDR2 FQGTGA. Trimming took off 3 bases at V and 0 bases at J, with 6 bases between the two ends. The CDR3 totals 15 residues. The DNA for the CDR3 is TGTGCCAGCAGCTTGGGGATCTCTGGGGCCAACGTCCTGACTTTC. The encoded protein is CASSLGISGANVLTF.

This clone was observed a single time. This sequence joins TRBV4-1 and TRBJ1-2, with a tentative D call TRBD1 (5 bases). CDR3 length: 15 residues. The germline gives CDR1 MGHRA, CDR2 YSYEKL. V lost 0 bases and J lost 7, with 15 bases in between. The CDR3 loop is CASSQDRVRAGGYTF. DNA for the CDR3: TGCGCCAGCAGCCAAGATCGGGTCAGGGCGGGTGGCTACACCTTC.

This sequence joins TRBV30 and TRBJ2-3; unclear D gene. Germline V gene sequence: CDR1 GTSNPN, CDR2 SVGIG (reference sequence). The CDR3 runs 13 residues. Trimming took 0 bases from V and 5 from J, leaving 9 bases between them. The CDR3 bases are TGTGCCTGGAGTGTACACTCGAGAGATACGCAGTATTTT. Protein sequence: CAWSVHSRDTQYF.

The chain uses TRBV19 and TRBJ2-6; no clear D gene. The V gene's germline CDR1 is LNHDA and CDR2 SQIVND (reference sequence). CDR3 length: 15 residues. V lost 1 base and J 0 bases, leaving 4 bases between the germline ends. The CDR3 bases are TGTGCCAGTAGTATAGGTTTCTCTGGGGCCAACGTCCTGACTTTC. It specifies CASSIGFSGANVLTF.

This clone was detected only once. Written as DNA, the CDR3 is TGTGCCAGCAGCGTAGAGGAGAACAGGCAAGCTTTCTTT. It specifies CASSVEENRQAFF. J is TRBJ1-1 and V is TRBV9; possible D gene TRBD1, 5 bases. The CDR3 totals 13 residues. Germline lookup yields CDR1 SGDLS and CDR2 YYNGEE. V was cut by 0 bases and J by 9 bases, with 12 bases left in between.

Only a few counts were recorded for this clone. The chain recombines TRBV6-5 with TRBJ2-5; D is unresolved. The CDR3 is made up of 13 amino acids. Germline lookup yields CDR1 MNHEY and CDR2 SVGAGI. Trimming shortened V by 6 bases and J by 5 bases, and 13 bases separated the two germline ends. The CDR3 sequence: CASSRPPTETQYF. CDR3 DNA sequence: TGTGCCAGCAGCAGGCCGCCTACGGAGACCCAGTACTTC.

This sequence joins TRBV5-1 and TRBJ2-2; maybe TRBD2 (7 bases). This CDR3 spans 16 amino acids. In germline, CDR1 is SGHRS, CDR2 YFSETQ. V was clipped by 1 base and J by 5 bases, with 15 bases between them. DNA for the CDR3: TGCGCCAGCAGCTTGTCGGGGGGCCTGAGGACCGGGGAGCTGTTTTTT. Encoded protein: CASSLSGGLRTGELFF.

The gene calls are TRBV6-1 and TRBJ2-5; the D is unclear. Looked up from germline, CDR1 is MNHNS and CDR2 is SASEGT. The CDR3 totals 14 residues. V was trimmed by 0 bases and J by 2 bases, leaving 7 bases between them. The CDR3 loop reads CASSEAWRQETQYF. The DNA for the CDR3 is TGTGCCAGCAGTGAAGCGTGGAGACAAGAGACCCAGTACTTC.

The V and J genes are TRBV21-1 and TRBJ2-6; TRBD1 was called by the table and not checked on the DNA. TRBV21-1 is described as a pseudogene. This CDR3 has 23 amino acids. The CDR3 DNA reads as TGTGCCAGCAGCACAGGACAGGGTCGGCACACCGCCCACAAGAAATCTGGGGCCAACGTCCTGACTTTC. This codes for CASSTGQGRHTAHKKSGANVLTF.

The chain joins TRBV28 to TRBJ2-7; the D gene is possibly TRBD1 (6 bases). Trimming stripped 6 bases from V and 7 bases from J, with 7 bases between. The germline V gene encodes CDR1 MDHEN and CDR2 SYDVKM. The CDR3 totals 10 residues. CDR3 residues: CASRDSEQYF. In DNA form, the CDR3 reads TGTGCCAGCAGGGACAGTGAGCAGTACTTC.

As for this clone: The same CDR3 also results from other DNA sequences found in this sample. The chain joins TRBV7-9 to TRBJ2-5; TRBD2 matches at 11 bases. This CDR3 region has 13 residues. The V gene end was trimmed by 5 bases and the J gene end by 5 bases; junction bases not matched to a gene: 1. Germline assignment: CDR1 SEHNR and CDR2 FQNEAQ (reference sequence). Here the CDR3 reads CASSRTSGETQYF. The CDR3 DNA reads TGTGCCAGCAGCAGGACTAGCGGGGAGACCCAGTACTTC.

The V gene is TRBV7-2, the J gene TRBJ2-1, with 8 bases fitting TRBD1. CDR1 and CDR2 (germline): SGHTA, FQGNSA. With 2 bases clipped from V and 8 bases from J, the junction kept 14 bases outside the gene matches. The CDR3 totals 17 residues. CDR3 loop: CASSLMSGGQGAYEQFF. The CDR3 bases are TGTGCCAGCAGCTTAATGAGCGGAGGCCAGGGGGCCTATGAGCAGTTCTTC.

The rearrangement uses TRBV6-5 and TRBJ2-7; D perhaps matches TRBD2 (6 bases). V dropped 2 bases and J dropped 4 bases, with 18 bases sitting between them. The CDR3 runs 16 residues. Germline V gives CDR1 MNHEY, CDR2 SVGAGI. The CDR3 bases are TGTGCCAGCAGTTACGATGCGGGATATAACACTTACGAGCAGTACTTC. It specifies CASSYDAGYNTYEQYF.

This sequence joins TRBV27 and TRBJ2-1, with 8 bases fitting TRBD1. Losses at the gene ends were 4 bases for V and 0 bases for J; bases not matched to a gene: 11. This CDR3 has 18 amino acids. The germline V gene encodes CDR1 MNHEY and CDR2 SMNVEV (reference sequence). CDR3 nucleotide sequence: TGTGCCAGCAGTTCGTCCCGGGACAGGATTAGCTCCTACAATGAGCAGTTCTTC. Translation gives CASSSSRDRISSYNEQFF.

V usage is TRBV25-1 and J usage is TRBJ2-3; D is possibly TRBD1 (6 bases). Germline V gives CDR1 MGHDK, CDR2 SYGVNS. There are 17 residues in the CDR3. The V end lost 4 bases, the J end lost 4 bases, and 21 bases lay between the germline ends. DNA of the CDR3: TGTGCCAGCAGTGGAGCTTCACGGACAGTAAAGGCAGATACGCAGTATTTT. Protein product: CASSGASRTVKADTQYF.

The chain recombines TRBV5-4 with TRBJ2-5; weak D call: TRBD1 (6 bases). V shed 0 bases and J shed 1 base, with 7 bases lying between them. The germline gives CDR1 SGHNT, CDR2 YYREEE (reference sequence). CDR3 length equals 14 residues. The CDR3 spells CASSLAGAQETQYF. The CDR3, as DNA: TGTGCCAGCAGCTTGGCAGGGGCCCAAGAGACCCAGTACTTC. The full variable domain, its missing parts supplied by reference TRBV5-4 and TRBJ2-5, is ETGVTQSPTHLIKTRGQQVTLRCSSQSGHNTVSWYQQALGQGPQFIFQYYREEENGRGNFPPRFSGLQFPNYSSELNVNALELDDSALYLCASSLAGAQETQYFGPGTRLLVL.

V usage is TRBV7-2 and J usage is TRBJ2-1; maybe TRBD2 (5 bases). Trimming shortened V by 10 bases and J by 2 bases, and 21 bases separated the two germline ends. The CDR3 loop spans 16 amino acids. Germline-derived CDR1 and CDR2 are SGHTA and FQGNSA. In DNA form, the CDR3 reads TGTGCCACCAAGAGGGTTAGAAGCGGTACCTACAATGAGCAGTTCTTC. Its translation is CATKRVRSGTYNEQFF.

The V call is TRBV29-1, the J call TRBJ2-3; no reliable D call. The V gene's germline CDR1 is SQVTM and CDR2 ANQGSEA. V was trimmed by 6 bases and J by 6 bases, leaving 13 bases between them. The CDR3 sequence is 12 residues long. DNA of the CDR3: TGCAGCGTCGGACCCGGCAGGGATACGCAGTATTTT. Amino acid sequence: CSVGPGRDTQYF.

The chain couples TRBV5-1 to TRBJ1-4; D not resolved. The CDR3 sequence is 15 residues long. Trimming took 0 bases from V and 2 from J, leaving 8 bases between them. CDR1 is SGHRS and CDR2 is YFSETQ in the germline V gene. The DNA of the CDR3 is TGCGCCAGCAGCTTGGGAAGGGCCACTAATGAAAAACTGTTTTTT. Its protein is CASSLGRATNEKLFF. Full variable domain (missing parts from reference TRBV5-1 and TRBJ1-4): KAGVTQTPRYLIKTRGQQVTLSCSPISGHRSVSWYQQTPGQGLQFLFEYFSETQRNKGNFPGRFSGRQFSNSRSEMNVSTLELGDSALYLCASSLGRATNEKLFFGSGTQLSVL.

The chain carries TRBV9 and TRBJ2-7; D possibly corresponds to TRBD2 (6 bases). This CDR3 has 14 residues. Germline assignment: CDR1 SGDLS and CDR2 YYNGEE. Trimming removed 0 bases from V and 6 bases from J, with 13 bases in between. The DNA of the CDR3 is TGTGCCAGCAGCGTAGGGGCGGGGAACTTCGAGCAGTACTTC. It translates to CASSVGAGNFEQYF.

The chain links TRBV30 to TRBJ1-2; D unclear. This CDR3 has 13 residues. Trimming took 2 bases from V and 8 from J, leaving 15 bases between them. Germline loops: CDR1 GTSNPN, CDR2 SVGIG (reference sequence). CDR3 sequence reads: CAWSSPPLRGYTF. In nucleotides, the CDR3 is TGTGCCTGGAGTAGCCCCCCCTTACGGGGCTACACCTTC.